The 27 T cell receptor beta chains given below trace back to one sample, sequenced in a study of CD4 T cells in relation to SARS-CoV-2 and coronaviruses. These TCRs are of unknown antigen specificity. Data came from immunoSEQ multiplex PCR; TCRdb stores just in-frame clones and leaves some out. The sample holds about 36,000 clones, approximately 80% seen once. The sequenced material came from naive CD4+ T cells from PBMCs, cultured in vitro. Noted subset: naive CD4+ T cells isolated by negative enrichment. The receptors were gathered from an adult with COVID-19.

The chain employs TRBV18 and TRBJ2-1; D may be TRBD2 (6 bases). Between the trimmed V and J ends, which lost 1 base and 5 bases, there was a span of 9 bases. The CDR3 contains 14 residues. CDR1 and CDR2 (germline): KGHSH, LQKENI. The CDR3 DNA reads TGTGCCAGCTCACCACGGGGGGTTCACAATGAGCAGTTCTTC. Encoded protein: CASSPRGVHNEQFF.

The chain uses TRBV5-1 and TRBJ1-5, with 9 bases fitting TRBD1. V lost 4 bases to trimming and J lost 5 bases; unmatched junction nucleotides: 7. Germline CDR1 reads SGHRS; CDR2 reads YFSETQ. The CDR3 length is 15 residues. CDR3 sequence reads: CASSPGTGWDQPQHF. The CDR3 DNA is TGCGCCAGCAGCCCTGGGACAGGGTGGGATCAGCCCCAGCATTTT. Together with reference TRBV5-1 and TRBJ1-5, the CDR3 gives the full variable domain: KAGVTQTPRYLIKTRGQQVTLSCSPISGHRSVSWYQQTPGQGLQFLFEYFSETQRNKGNFPGRFSGRQFSNSRSEMNVSTLELGDSALYLCASSPGTGWDQPQHFGDGTRLSIL.

The CDR3 DNA reads as TGCGCCAGCAGCTTGGCACAGGGCTCCTACGAGCAGTACTTC. This sequence encodes CASSLAQGSYEQYF. V and J are TRBV5-1 and TRBJ2-7; weak D call: TRBD1 (6 bases). Germline values: CDR1 SGHRS, CDR2 YFSETQ. Deletions cut 0 bases from V and 0 bases from J, with 7 bases between. The CDR3 runs to 14 residues.

This clone was detected only once. The chain uses TRBV6-6 and TRBJ2-5, with D unclear. Looked up from germline, CDR1 is MNHNY and CDR2 is SVGAGI (reference sequence). This CDR3 is 18 amino acids long. V was pared by 5 bases and J by 0 bases, with 22 bases between. The DNA for the CDR3 is TGTGCCAGCAGTCACCGGACGGCTAGGCCTATATACCAAGAGACCCAGTACTTC. Translating gives CASSHRTARPIYQETQYF.

The chain carries TRBV25-1 and TRBJ1-1, with D unclear. Germline V gene lookup returns CDR1 MGHDK and CDR2 SYGVNS. The CDR3 totals 13 residues. The ends were cut back, 7 bases at V and 0 bases at J, with 9 bases in the middle. The CDR3: CASKGWVNTEAFF. The CDR3 region has the DNA TGTGCCAGCAAGGGCTGGGTGAACACTGAAGCTTTCTTT.

The chain carries TRBV7-9 and TRBJ1-2, with D possibly matching TRBD1 (5 bases). V was shortened by 5 bases and J by 4 bases, with 8 bases between the two germline ends. CDR1 is SEHNR and CDR2 is FQNEAQ in the germline V gene (reference sequence). The CDR3 is 12 residues long. The CDR3 loop reads CASSQDIYGYTF. The CDR3 DNA sequence: TGTGCCAGCAGCCAGGACATCTATGGCTACACCTTC.

CDR3 sequence (DNA): TGTGCCAGCAGTACCCCACTTGGTCTAGCGGCCTACAATGAGCAGTTCTTC. Translated, it gives CASSTPLGLAAYNEQFF. This chain uses TRBV28 with TRBJ2-1, with 7 positions matching TRBD2. V was clipped by 5 bases and J by 2 bases; unmatched bases: 12. The V gene's germline CDR1 is MDHEN and CDR2 SYDVKM. This CDR3 comprises 17 residues.

This rearrangement joins TRBV3-1 (or the pseudogene TRBV3-2) to TRBJ1-2; D not certain. This CDR3 spans 13 amino acids. Germline V gene data show CDR1 as LGHDT and CDR2 as YNNKEL (reference sequence). Trimming stripped 3 bases from V and 4 bases from J, with 9 bases between. The CDR3 loop is CASSQNVGYGYTF. CDR3 in DNA: TGTGCCAGCAGCCAGAATGTTGGCTATGGCTACACCTTC.

The chain joins TRBV28 to TRBJ2-1; TRBD1 matches 9 bases. CDR1 and CDR2 (germline): MDHEN, SYDVKM. CDR3 length equals 15 residues. J gave up 8 bases and V 5 bases, and 10 bases lay outside the gene matches. CDR3 coding DNA: TGTGCCAGCAGTCCGGGGACAGGGCGTAGTGATGAGCAGTTCTTC. As protein: CASSPGTGRSDEQFF.

V usage is TRBV7-2 and J usage is TRBJ2-3; TRBD2 might be the D (6 bases). Germline CDR1 reads SGHTA; CDR2 reads FQGNSA. V gave up 2 bases and J gave up 6 bases, with 21 bases separating them. The CDR3 length is 17 residues. DNA for the CDR3: TGTGCCAGCAGCTTAAGGGCGGGGCAGGGCCAGGGCGATACGCAGTATTTT. Its protein is CASSLRAGQGQGDTQYF.

The chain carries TRBV28 and TRBJ2-1; 9 nucleotides agree with TRBD2. The junction had 3 bases not matched to a gene; V was cut back by 3 bases and J by 6 bases. This CDR3 region has 14 residues. Germline V gene data show CDR1 as MDHEN and CDR2 as SYDVKM. DNA for the CDR3: TGTGCCAGCAGTTTGCGGGGGGGTCGCAATGAGCAGTTCTTC. Amino acids: CASSLRGGRNEQFF.

This sequence joins TRBV6-6 and TRBJ1-2, with D maybe TRBD1 (6 bases). V was pared by 1 base and J by 0 bases, with 9 bases between. The CDR3 has 15 amino acids. Looked up from germline, CDR1 is MNHNY and CDR2 is SVGAGI (reference sequence). Here the CDR3 reads CASSYWTAANYGYTF. In DNA form, the CDR3 reads TGTGCCAGCAGTTACTGGACAGCAGCTAACTATGGCTACACCTTC.

The sample holds one count of this clone. V gene TRBV10-3 combines with J gene TRBJ1-4, with 8 bases identical to TRBD1. The CDR3 is 17 residues long. Germline-derived CDR1 and CDR2 are ENHRY and SYGVKD. V dropped 6 bases and J dropped 0; count of bases not matched to a gene: 9. This CDR3 reads CAISPGAGGATNEKLFF. The DNA of the CDR3 is TGTGCCATCAGCCCCGGGGCAGGGGGCGCAACTAATGAAAAACTGTTTTTT.

The chain joins TRBV28 to TRBJ2-1; tentatively, D is TRBD1 or TRBD2 (5 bases each). The V gene's germline CDR1 is MDHEN and CDR2 SYDVKM. With 5 bases removed from V and 0 bases from J, the gap between germline ends came to 14 bases. This CDR3 comprises 16 residues. In nucleotides, the CDR3 is TGTGCCAGCAGTCCCCTGAAGGGGAGCTCCTACAATGAGCAGTTCTTC. Translated, it gives CASSPLKGSSYNEQFF.

This sequence joins TRBV19 and TRBJ2-6; the D is unclear. V was shortened by 4 bases and J by 0 bases, with 7 bases between the two germline ends. The germline gives CDR1 LNHDA, CDR2 SQIVND (reference sequence). The CDR3 extends over 15 amino acids. CDR3 residues: CASSTESSGANVLTF. DNA for the CDR3: TGTGCCAGTAGTACCGAATCCTCTGGGGCCAACGTCCTGACTTTC.

The chain carries TRBV28 and TRBJ2-7; 7 positions match TRBD2. The CDR3 is made up of 17 amino acids. V trimming: 5 bases; J trimming: 0 bases; junction bases outside the gene matches: 13. The germline V gene has CDR1 MDHEN and CDR2 SYDVKM. In DNA, the CDR3 is TGTGCCAGCAGTCCAAACATACTCGGGACTAACTCCTACGAGCAGTACTTC. Residues: CASSPNILGTNSYEQYF.

In this sample, this clone turned up once. The genes are TRBV28 and TRBJ2-7; D may correspond to TRBD1 or TRBD2 (5 bases each). Germline assignment: CDR1 MDHEN and CDR2 SYDVKM. This CDR3 comprises 16 residues. V lost 5 bases, J lost 4 bases, and 21 bases lay in between. The CDR3: CASSPLPGPVDYEQYF. As DNA, the CDR3 is TGTGCCAGCAGTCCCCTACCGGGGCCGGTGGATTACGAGCAGTACTTC.

This clone has a handful of counts. The chain carries TRBV30 and TRBJ1-1, with a tentative D call TRBD1 (5 bases). Germline assignment: CDR1 GTSNPN and CDR2 SVGIG (reference sequence). This CDR3 region has 11 residues. V was cut by 4 bases and J by 8 bases, with 11 bases left in between. CDR3 sequence reads: CAWTHGGEAFF. CDR3 nucleotides: TGTGCCTGGACCCACGGGGGGGAAGCTTTCTTT.

This clone appeared once. This chain joins TRBV13 and TRBJ2-7; 13 nucleotides match TRBD2. The CDR3 is made up of 18 amino acids. The trim removed 1 base at V and 5 bases at J, leaving 11 bases unmatched. Germline CDR1 and CDR2: PRHDT and FYEKMQ (reference sequence). The CDR3 DNA reads TGTGCCAGCAGCTTAGAACTAGCGGGAGGGGTTAAAGTCAACGAGCAGTACTTC. It encodes CASSLELAGGVKVNEQYF.

This sequence joins TRBV6-4 and TRBJ2-5; D is ambiguous. The V and J ends lost 6 bases and 5 bases respectively, with 10 bases between them. The CDR3 covers 12 residues. Germline-derived CDR1 and CDR2 are MRHNA and SNTAGT. Here the CDR3 reads CASSPTQETQYF. CDR3 coding DNA: TGTGCCAGCAGCCCCACTCAGGAGACCCAGTACTTC.

J is TRBJ2-7 and V is TRBV11-2; TRBD2 aligns across 7 bases. The CDR3 is 14 residues long. CDR1 is SGHAT and CDR2 is FQNNGV in the germline V gene. V shed 5 bases and J 3 bases; nucleotides not matched to a gene: 7. CDR3 nucleotides: TGTGCCAGCAGCCACCTAAGCGGGAACTACGAGCAGTACTTC. This gives the protein CASSHLSGNYEQYF.

V usage is TRBV7-2 and J usage is TRBJ1-3; D is ambiguous. The CDR3 loop spans 16 amino acids. The germline gives CDR1 SGHTA, CDR2 FQGNSA. Trimming removed 2 bases at V and 2 bases at J, with 13 bases between. The CDR3 loop is CASSLSWSPAGNTIYF. The DNA for the CDR3 is TGTGCCAGCAGCTTAAGTTGGTCCCCGGCTGGAAACACCATATATTTT.

The chain links TRBV6-2 or TRBV6-3 to TRBJ2-1, with 10 bases aligning to TRBD2. CDR1 and CDR2 (germline): MNHEY, SVGEGT. Trimming took 2 bases from V and 4 from J; bases not matched to a gene: 8. This CDR3 region has 17 residues. The CDR3 loop reads CASSYGGSSGSYNEQFF. The CDR3 DNA reads as TGTGCCAGCAGTTACGGGGGGTCTAGCGGGAGTTACAATGAGCAGTTCTTC.

This clone came up a few times. The chain employs TRBV10-2 and TRBJ2-1; 11 positions match TRBD2. The CDR3 has 14 residues. In germline, CDR1 is WSHSY, CDR2 SAAADI. Unmatched junction bases numbered 7, after V lost 7 bases and J lost 8 bases. CDR3 DNA: TGCGCCAGCATAGCGGGAGGGCATCTTGATGAGCAGTTCTTC. It encodes CASIAGGHLDEQFF.

The rearrangement links TRBV18 to TRBJ1-5, with 7 bases matching TRBD1. The CDR3 covers 13 residues. CDR1 and CDR2 (germline): KGHSH, LQKENI. V gave up 5 bases and J gave up 5 bases; unmatched junction bases: 3. The CDR3 nucleotides are TGTGCCAGCTCATCGGACAGGTATCAGCCCCAGCATTTT. Its translation: CASSSDRYQPQHF.

The gene calls are TRBV18 and TRBJ2-3; no firm D call. Trimming shortened V by 3 bases and J by 0 bases, and 10 bases separated the two germline ends. CDR3 length: 15 residues. Germline assignment: CDR1 KGHSH and CDR2 LQKENI. This CDR3 reads CASSPATVSTDTQYF. The CDR3 nucleotides read TGTGCCAGCTCACCTGCAACGGTCAGCACAGATACGCAGTATTTT.

The chain's CDR3 is CASSVVTGGYTGELFF. The CDR3 coding sequence is TGTGCCAGCAGCGTAGTGACAGGGGGCTACACCGGGGAGCTGTTTTTT. The chain has TRBV9 and TRBJ2-2, with 10 bases fitting TRBD1. CDR1 is SGDLS, CDR2 YYNGEE, per germline. J gave up 3 bases and V 0 bases, and 2 bases lay outside the gene matches. The CDR3 consists of 16 residues.